This passage covers 20 T cell receptor beta chains from one sample sequenced in a study of molecular identifiers for immune sequencing clone quantification. One entry per CDR3 protein, called by TCRdb with MiXCR from the PCR reads. The data hold approximately 630,000 distinct CDR3 sequences, with 25% observed a single time. The sequenced sample was naive CD8+ T cells from blood, with Jurkat cell RNA spiked in. Subset specified: FACS-sorted CD8+CD4-CCR7+CD45RA+ naive T cells. These receptors were taken from a human donor in good health. Some libraries in this study had Jurkat cell RNA spiked in.

This clonotype was seen once. A much larger clone lies one base from this, so it may be a read error. The chain uses TRBV20-1 and TRBJ1-1, with D maybe TRBD1 (5 bases). The length of the CDR3 is 13 residues. Germline V gene sequence: CDR1 DFQATT, CDR2 SNEGSKA (reference sequence). CDR3 loop: CSGEGSMNAEAFF. CDR3 nucleotides: TGCAGCGGAGAGGGGTCTATGAACGCTGAAGCTTTCTTT.

J is TRBJ2-5 and V is TRBV7-2; 7 bases fit TRBD2. CDR1 is SGHTA, CDR2 FQGNSA, per germline. CDR3 length equals 17 residues. V lost 5 bases and J lost 1; bases outside the gene matches: 13. The CDR3 region is CASSPGGLAGSQETQYF. CDR3 bases: TGTGCCAGCAGCCCGGGCGGGTTAGCGGGCAGCCAAGAGACCCAGTACTTC.

This clonotype was counted at least ten times. The chain employs TRBV11-2 and TRBJ2-6; D not resolved. Looked up from germline, CDR1 is SGHAT and CDR2 is FQNNGV. Deletions cut 6 bases from V and 2 bases from J, with 5 bases between. This CDR3 is built from 13 residues. CDR3 sequence: CASSSAGANVLTF. CDR3 in DNA: TGTGCCAGCAGTTCGGCTGGGGCCAACGTCCTGACTTTC.

This sequence joins TRBV6-5 and TRBJ1-6; 8 nucleotides align to TRBD1. V shed 7 bases, J shed 6 bases, and the junction held 5 bases outside the gene matches. The germline gives CDR1 MNHEY, CDR2 SVGAGI. CDR3 size: 14 residues. The CDR3 DNA is TGTGCCAGCAACCCGGACAGGGTTAATTCACCCCTCCACTTT. Its translation is CASNPDRVNSPLHF.

The gene calls are TRBV9 and TRBJ2-2; a possible D gene is TRBD2 (6 bases). V was clipped by 1 base and J by 6 bases, with 10 bases between them. The CDR3 loop spans 14 amino acids. The germline CDR1 and CDR2 sequences are SGDLS and YYNGEE. The CDR3 DNA reads TGTGCCAGCAGCGTATGGGGGGACCCCGGGGAGCTGTTTTTT. Translating it yields CASSVWGDPGELFF.

This clonotype was found a few times. The gene calls are TRBV13 and TRBJ1-2, with D possibly TRBD1 on 5 matching bases. The CDR3 totals 13 residues. From germline, CDR1 is PRHDT and CDR2 FYEKMQ (reference sequence). The V gene lost 5 bases and the J gene lost 8 bases, with 15 bases spanning the gap. CDR3 bases: TGTGCCAGCAGCATCCAGGGAGCAGGAGGCTACACCTTC. It encodes CASSIQGAGGYTF. Full variable domain (missing parts from reference TRBV13 and TRBJ1-2): AAGVIQSPRHLIKEKRETATLKCYPIPRHDTVYWYQQGPGQDPQFLISFYEKMQSDKGSIPDRFSAQQFSDYHSELNMSSLELGDSALYFCASSIQGAGGYTFGSGTRLTVV.

This clonotype has just a few counts. The chain carries TRBV2 and TRBJ2-6, with 9 bases that match TRBD2. Germline V gene sequence: CDR1 SNHLY, CDR2 FYNNEI. Trimming took 1 base from V and 2 from J; bases not matched to a gene: 3. CDR3 length: 17 amino acids. CDR3 residues: CASSEGGLAAGANVLTF. The CDR3 DNA reads TGTGCCAGCAGTGAAGGGGGACTAGCTGCTGGGGCCAACGTCCTGACTTTC.

As to this clonotype: One base away lies a much larger clone, so this may be a sequencing read error. The rearrangement links TRBV4-1 to TRBJ1-4; D not resolved. The CDR3 has 16 residues. Germline V gene sequence: CDR1 MGHRA, CDR2 YSYEKL. CDR3 loop: CAGSQEARPANEKLFF. CDR3 nucleotides: TGCGCCGGCAGCCAAGAAGCGAGGCCGGCTAATGAAAAACTGTTTTTT.

This clonotype was found many times. This chain links TRBV29-1 with TRBJ2-1; maybe TRBD2 (6 bases). The CDR3 consists of 12 residues. Germline loops: CDR1 SQVTM, CDR2 ANQGSEA. Trimming left V 3 bases short and J 5 bases short, with 8 bases between. DNA of the CDR3: TGCAGCGTTGAGGAGCGGGACAATGAGCAGTTCTTC. Protein: CSVEERDNEQFF.

This clonotype has more than one count but fewer than ten. This rearrangement joins TRBV11-3 to TRBJ1-5; D perhaps matches TRBD1 (5 bases). Trimming took 5 bases from V and 3 from J, leaving 14 bases between them. The CDR3 is 15 residues long. The germline V gene has CDR1 SGHNT and CDR2 YENEEA. The CDR3: CASSVLGVFNQPQHF. CDR3 nucleotide sequence: TGTGCCAGCAGCGTTTTGGGGGTGTTCAATCAGCCCCAGCATTTT.

Remarks on this clonotype: One junction end does not reproduce the germline sequence, and a read error may be involved. The CDR3 coding sequence is TGTGCCAGTGGTCCCTGGGGGGGGGGGCAAGAGACCCAGTACTTC. Protein product: CASGPWGGGQETQYF. V is TRBV12-5 and J is TRBJ2-5; 7 bases are shared with TRBD2. CDR1 and CDR2 (germline): LGHNT, FRNRAP. This CDR3 contains 15 residues.

A few counts support this clonotype. J is TRBJ2-1 and V is TRBV15, with 8 bases aligning to TRBD1. V lost 3 bases to trimming and J lost 7 bases; unmatched junction nucleotides: 8. Germline V gene data show CDR1 as LNHNV and CDR2 as YYDKDF (reference sequence). This CDR3 contains 15 residues. The CDR3 DNA sequence: TGTGCCACCAGCAGTCAGGTGCAGGGGGCAAATGAGCAGTTCTTC. This encodes CATSSQVQGANEQFF.

This clonotype was picked up a small number of times. This sequence joins TRBV27 and TRBJ2-3; TRBD2 aligns across 13 bases. The CDR3 spans 18 residues. Germline V gives CDR1 MNHEY, CDR2 SMNVEV (reference sequence). The J segment lost 2 bases and the V segment lost 5 bases, leaving 10 bases of the junction unmatched. CDR3 region: CASSTGLGLAGFTDTQYF. CDR3 sequence (DNA): TGTGCCAGCAGTACAGGCCTGGGACTAGCGGGGTTCACAGATACGCAGTATTTT.

The sample holds many counts of this clonotype. This chain uses TRBV7-2 with TRBJ2-1; TRBD2 aligns across 8 bases. CDR3 size: 13 residues. The V and J ends lost 4 bases and 7 bases, in that order; junction bases with no gene match: 3. Germline V lookup: CDR1 SGHTA, CDR2 FQGNSA. DNA of the CDR3: TGTGCCAGCAGCTCGGGACTAGTGAATGAGCAGTTCTTC. Protein product: CASSSGLVNEQFF.

This clonotype was counted between two and nine times. The chain links TRBV19 to TRBJ1-6, with a weak D call TRBD1 (5 bases). The CDR3 contains 15 residues. The V and J ends lost 5 bases and 10 bases respectively, with 18 bases between them. The germline gives CDR1 LNHDA, CDR2 SQIVND (reference sequence). CDR3 nucleotides: TGTGCCAGTAGTGCCTCCCGTGGGGCTCAGTCACCCCTCCACTTT. It translates to CASSASRGAQSPLHF.

This clonotype has a handful of counts. The chain combines TRBV11-2 with TRBJ2-2, with TRBD2 matching over 7 bases. This CDR3 region has 15 residues. The J segment lost 5 bases and the V segment lost 8 bases, leaving 11 bases of the junction unmatched. Germline V lookup: CDR1 SGHAT, CDR2 FQNNGV. CDR3 residues: CASGGFAGATGELFF. The CDR3 DNA reads as TGTGCCAGCGGAGGGTTCGCGGGAGCTACCGGGGAGCTGTTTTTT. Using reference TRBV11-2 and TRBJ2-2 for the parts outside the CDR3, the full variable domain is EAGVAQSPRYKIIEKRQSVAFWCNPISGHATLYWYQQILGQGPKLLIQFQNNGVVDDSQLPKDRFSAERLKGVDSTLKIQPAKLEDSAVYLCASGGFAGATGELFFGEGSRLTVL.

In its sample, this clonotype was seen a few times. The chain joins TRBV4-3 to TRBJ2-1; 8 bases line up with TRBD2. The CDR3 is 16 residues long. Germline V gene data show CDR1 as LGHNA and CDR2 as YSLEER. V lost 0 bases and J lost 4; bases outside the gene matches: 5. The CDR3, as DNA: TGCGCCAGCAGCCAAGATCGGGCTAGCGGGTACAATGAGCAGTTCTTC. Translation gives CASSQDRASGYNEQFF.

This clonotype occurred many times. This rearrangement joins TRBV4-3 to TRBJ2-6; 10 bases fit TRBD1. The CDR3 is 19 amino acids. CDR1 and CDR2 (germline): LGHNA, YSLEER. Unmatched junction bases numbered 5, after V lost 0 bases and J lost 0 bases. This CDR3 reads CASSQDRGDRGSGANVLTF. DNA for the CDR3: TGCGCCAGCAGCCAAGATCGGGGGGACAGGGGCTCTGGGGCCAACGTCCTGACTTTC.

The chain links TRBV15 to TRBJ2-7; no clear D. Per germline, CDR1 LNHNV and CDR2 YYDKDF (reference sequence). The CDR3 sequence is 13 residues long. V was clipped by 5 bases and J by 2 bases, with 10 bases between them. This CDR3 reads CATSPGEAYEQYF. In DNA form, the CDR3 reads TGTGCCACCAGCCCAGGTGAAGCCTACGAGCAGTACTTC.

Many counts were recorded for this clonotype. The J gene is TRBJ2-5, the V gene TRBV28, with 10 bases that match TRBD1. The CDR3 is 15 amino acids. J lost 4 bases, V lost 7 bases, and 9 bases had no gene match. Looked up from germline, CDR1 is MDHEN and CDR2 is SYDVKM. CDR3 nucleotides: TGTGCCAGCACCCGACAGGGGGCTCGGAGAGAGACCCAGTACTTC. Translated, it gives CASTRQGARRETQYF.